This T cell receptor (beta chain) was captured by sequencing in a study of Graves' ophthalmopathy and Graves' hyperthyroidism. Notes on the study in general: Most thyroid clonotypes with frequency above 0.001 were detected in blood too.

V was trimmed by 4 bases and J by 2 bases, leaving 12 bases between them. The germline V gene has CDR1 MNHEY and CDR2 SVGEGT. This CDR3 spans 14 amino acids. The authors amplified TCR beta CDR3 regions from RNA transcripts. Scientists carried out first-round RT-PCR using HTBI primers and then a second-round multiplex PCR. TCRdb reanalysed the multiplex PCR reads using MiXCR and keeps one entry per CDR3 protein. Among 200,000 to 250,000 distinct CDR3 sequences listed, roughly 21% were seen once. At least ten counts were recorded for this clonotype. Its specificity is unknown. Exclusion criteria comprised other autoimmune diseases, uncontrolled infections, pregnancy or lactation in patients.

The TCR sequence derives from a woman aged 50 to 65 with Graves' ophthalmopathy. V gene TRBV6-2 or TRBV6-3 combines with J gene TRBJ2-7; the D gene is possibly TRBD1 (5 bases). Material for sequencing was peripheral blood. In DNA form, the CDR3 reads TGTGCCAGCAGTTCCAGGGAAGCAACCTACGAGCAGTACTTC. Its translation is CASSSREATYEQYF.